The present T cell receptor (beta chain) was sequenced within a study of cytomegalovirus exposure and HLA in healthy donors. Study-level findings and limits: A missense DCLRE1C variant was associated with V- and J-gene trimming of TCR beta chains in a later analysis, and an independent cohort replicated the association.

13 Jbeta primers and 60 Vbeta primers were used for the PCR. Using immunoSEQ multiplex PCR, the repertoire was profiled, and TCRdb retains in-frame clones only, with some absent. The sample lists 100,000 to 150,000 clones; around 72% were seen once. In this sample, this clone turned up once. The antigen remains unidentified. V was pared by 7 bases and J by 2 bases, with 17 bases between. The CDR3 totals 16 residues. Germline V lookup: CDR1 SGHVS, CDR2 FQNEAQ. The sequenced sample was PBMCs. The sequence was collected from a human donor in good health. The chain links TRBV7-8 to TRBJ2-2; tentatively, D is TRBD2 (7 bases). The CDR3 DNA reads TGTGCCAGCACCAAGGGGGGGGCCTTAAACACCGGGGAGCTGTTTTTT. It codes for CASTKGGALNTGELFF.